This T cell receptor (beta chain) was recovered during a study of cytomegalovirus exposure and HLA in healthy donors. The PCR ran on 60 Vbeta and 13 Jbeta primers. Libraries were prepared by immunoSEQ multiplex PCR; TCRdb keeps only in-frame clonotypes and omits some of them. The data contain approximately 160,000 clones, around four fifths of them singletons. Notes on this clone: Its antigen is currently unknown.

Study-wide results and caveats: Most subjects' HLA-A and HLA-B alleles were reportedly predicted from TCR beta sequences. Rare TCR sequences dominated, though some public TCRs recurred in many donors. In the analysis, some V segments, TRBV6-2 and TRBV6-3 included, were excluded as indistinguishable. A reported reduction in N-insertions relative to the roughly 700-donor mean was seen in an Asian-associated ancestry cluster in a later analysis.

Trimming took 3 bases from V and 3 from J, leaving 15 bases between them. Germline CDR1 SGHVS, CDR2 FQNEAQ. The CDR3 sequence is 16 residues long. This clonotype was sampled from a male donor in good health and CMV-seropositive. This chain joins TRBV7-8 and TRBJ1-5; D is possibly TRBD1 (5 bases). Sequencing was done on a sample of PBMCs. The CDR3 DNA reads TGTGCCAGCAGCTTCCCGGGGGAGGTCCCCAATCAGCCCCAGCATTTT. Amino acids: CASSFPGEVPNQPQHF.